This T cell receptor (beta chain) appears in the sequencing data of a study of T cell responses to AZD1222 COVID-19 vaccine (dated by TCRdb to about 2021). The study in broad terms: TCR sequencing was performed for roughly 250 trial participants, of whom some 200 were given two doses of AZD1222 and around 25 were given two doses of MenACWY control vaccine. Enrollment into the trials was organized by age into subgroups of 18-55, 56-69 and 70-plus years, and those subgroups contained roughly 150, 30 and 60 TCR-sequenced participants, respectively. The investigation overall reported the following: Spike-specific TCR breadth and depth rose significantly after two AZD1222 doses compared with day 0 and with MenACWY recipients. No day 14 peak-response samples were available, so repertoires were characterized only after the peak T cell response. The 56-69-year group was small, and its depth increase did not reach significance, likely because of low power. Nearly half of unique spike-specific TCRs reportedly recognized epitopes outside regions mutated in the B.1.351 and B.1.1.7 variants. Conclusions about previously exposed vaccinees are limited because only a handful of AZD1222 recipients were SARS-CoV-2 seropositive at baseline. Participants were mostly white British and included more females than males, and it was suggested by the authors that clonal diversity may have been underestimated. The whole spike protein was spanned by vaccine-associated CD4 TCRs, and dominant responses were seen in regions 160-218 and 743-854.

According to the study, the label for this sample's time point signals: about 28 days (+/-7) after the second vaccine dose. AZD1222 recipients with second doses at about 4 weeks or about 12 weeks were pooled, because spike-specific TCR depth and breadth did not differ between schedules. The vaccinee samples were drawn from two UK trials, COV001 and COV002, one of which was a single-blind randomized controlled phase 2/3 trial testing AZD1222 (ChAdOx1 nCoV-19) in healthy adults. For TCRbeta chain sequencing, PBMC samples were collected from trial participants at day 0 and at day 28 after the second dose. The CDR3 regions of human TCRbeta chains were analyzed by immunosequencing. Per the original workflow: Repertoire TCRs were matched against a reference library of SARS-CoV-2-specific TCRs generated with the MIRA antigen-specificity platform. Breadth was defined as the fraction of unique TCRs that were SARS-CoV-2-associated, and depth was defined as the fraction of total T cells that were SARS-CoV-2-associated. Using the MIRA data, each spike-specific TCR was mapped to the spike region that the TCR reacts to and placed in a CD4 or CD8 class. Log10-transformed breadth and depth values were compared by one-way ANOVA with Sidak's multiple comparisons tests. This immuneACCESS table, as held by TCRdb, lists in-frame sequences with V and J called but not all clones. Of the missing ones, under half trace to an unresolved V gene in checked studies; the others have no known cause. That table supplies the V and J calls and clone size; D and trimming were determined from the DNA. Across this sample there are 89,000 or so clones, with just over 85% seen only once. Jointly, the top ten make up 4.5% to 7% of the sample.

As concerns this clone: The antigen it recognizes is unknown. Base qualities are not recorded, but no much larger clone differs from it by a single base.

The TCR sequence derives from an adult who received the AZD1222 COVID-19 vaccine. The specimen was peripheral blood, collected 28 days after the second AZD1222 dose.

The CDR3 reads as follows: CATSRDPSGEETQYF. The DNA is as follows: TGTGCCACCAGCAGAGATCCTAGCGGGGAAGAGACCCAGTACTTC. The rearranged chain carries TRBV15 and TRBJ2-5; 9 middle bases align to TRBD2. CDR1 is given as LNHNV and CDR2 as YYDKDF, both from the germline V gene (reference sequence). V and J are trimmed by 0 bases and 3 bases, and the gene matches miss 2 bases of the junction. CDR3 length: 15 amino acids, cysteine to phenylalanine. The retained sequence is limited to the CDR3, 45 bases, with the frame set at the first base.